The clone carrying this TCR beta chain was seen once. Its antigen remains unidentified. Other DNA sequences in the same sample also yield this CDR3. These data come from a study of shared clonotypes between healthy human individuals. Regarding the study as a whole: All-four-donor shared clonotypes had higher generation probabilities than non-shared clonotypes did.

CDR1 is MNHEY, CDR2 SVGAGI, per germline. The CDR3 sequence is 14 residues long. The V end lost 0 bases, the J end lost 7 bases, and 10 bases lay between the germline ends. Only in-frame clones appear in the TCRdb table, and some are missing; sequencing was by immunoSEQ multiplex PCR. The sample includes more than 1 million clones, around 78% of them seen just once. The chain combines TRBV6-5 with TRBJ1-5; D perhaps matches TRBD1 (5 bases). Sequencing used memory CD4+ T cells from PBMCs. Subset here: CD45RA-negative fraction. The source of this sequence is a man aged 18 to 30 in good health. Some clones in this sample may be carry-over from other donors' samples. CDR3 residues: CASSYSRGGQPQHF. CDR3 DNA: TGTGCCAGCAGTTACTCAAGGGGCGGCCAGCCCCAGCATTTT.